This TCR beta chain appears in the sequencing data of a study of cytomegalovirus exposure and HLA in healthy donors. Whole-study findings and limits: Cytomegalovirus status was reportedly diagnosed by the classifier with high specificity and sensitivity. Specificity for CMV antigens was confirmed in vitro for a few of the CMV-associated chains.

This CDR3 is 14 amino acids long. V shed 6 bases and J 4 bases; nucleotides not matched to a gene: 8. CDR1 is MNHEY, CDR2 SVGAGI, per germline. This PCR relied on a set of 60 Vbeta primers and 13 Jbeta primers. TCRdb's copy holds only in-frame clones and misses some; the assay was immunoSEQ multiplex PCR. This table holds around 140,000 clones, approximately 79% found once. In regard to this clone: Antigen unknown.

The specimen sequenced was PBMCs. The rearrangement joins TRBV6-5 to TRBJ1-2; 7 positions match TRBD1. This TCR came from a male donor in good health and CMV-seronegative. The CDR3 sequence: CASRGGRQGYGYTF. CDR3 bases: TGTGCCAGCAGGGGGGGCCGACAGGGCTATGGCTACACCTTC.